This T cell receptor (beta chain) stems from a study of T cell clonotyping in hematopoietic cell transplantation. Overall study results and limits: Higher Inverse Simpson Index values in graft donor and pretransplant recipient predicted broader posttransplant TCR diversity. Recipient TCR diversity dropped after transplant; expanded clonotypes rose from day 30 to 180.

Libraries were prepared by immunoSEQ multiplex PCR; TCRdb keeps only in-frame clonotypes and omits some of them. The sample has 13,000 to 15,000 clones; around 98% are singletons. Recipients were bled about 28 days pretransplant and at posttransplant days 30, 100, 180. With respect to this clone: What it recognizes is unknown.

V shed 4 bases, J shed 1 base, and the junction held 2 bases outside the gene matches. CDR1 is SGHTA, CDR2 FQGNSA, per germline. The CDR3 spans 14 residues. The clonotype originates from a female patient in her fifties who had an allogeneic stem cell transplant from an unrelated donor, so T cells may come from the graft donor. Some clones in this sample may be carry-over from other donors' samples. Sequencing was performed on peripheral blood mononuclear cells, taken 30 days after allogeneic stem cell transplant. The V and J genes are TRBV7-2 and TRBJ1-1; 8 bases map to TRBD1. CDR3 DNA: TGTGCCAGCAGCTCTGGACAGGGGAACACTGAAGCTTTCTTT. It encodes CASSSGQGNTEAFF.